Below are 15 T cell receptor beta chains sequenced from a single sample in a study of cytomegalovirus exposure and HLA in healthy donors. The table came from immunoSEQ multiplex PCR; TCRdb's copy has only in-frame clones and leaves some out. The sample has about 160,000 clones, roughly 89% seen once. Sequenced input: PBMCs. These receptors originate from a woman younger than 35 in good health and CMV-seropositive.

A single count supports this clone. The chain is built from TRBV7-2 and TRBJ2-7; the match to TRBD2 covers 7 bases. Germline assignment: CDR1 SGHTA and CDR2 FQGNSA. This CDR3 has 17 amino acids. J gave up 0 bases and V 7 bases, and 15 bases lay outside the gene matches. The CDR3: CASNFSKTSRSSYEQYF. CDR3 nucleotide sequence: TGTGCCAGCAACTTCTCCAAGACTAGCAGGAGCTCCTACGAGCAGTACTTC.

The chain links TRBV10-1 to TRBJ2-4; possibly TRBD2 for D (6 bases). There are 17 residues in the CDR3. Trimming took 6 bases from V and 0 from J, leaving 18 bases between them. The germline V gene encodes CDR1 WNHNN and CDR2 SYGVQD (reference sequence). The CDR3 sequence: CASSSGLPILAKNIQYF. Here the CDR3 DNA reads TGCGCCAGCAGCTCGGGACTTCCTATTCTAGCCAAAAACATTCAGTACTTC.

CDR3 in DNA: TGTGCCAGCAGCCAAGCCCCTCCGGCGCGGGGGGGGCGTCGGAGCACAGATACGCAGTATTTT. This sequence encodes CASSQAPPARGGRRSTDTQYF. The chain joins TRBV4-2 to TRBJ2-3; 9 nucleotides match TRBD2. Germline V lookup: CDR1 LGHNA, CDR2 YNFKEQ. The ends lost 1 base at V and 0 bases at J; junction bases unmatched: 17. This CDR3 region has 21 residues.

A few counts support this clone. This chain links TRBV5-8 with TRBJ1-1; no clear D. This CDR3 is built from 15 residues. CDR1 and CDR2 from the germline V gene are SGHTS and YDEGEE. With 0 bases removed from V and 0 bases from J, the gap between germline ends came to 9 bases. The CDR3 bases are TGTGCCAGCAGCTTGGGAGTAGTGATGAACACTGAAGCTTTCTTT. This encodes CASSLGVVMNTEAFF.

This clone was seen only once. The CDR3 region is CASSHGAADTQYF. CDR3 in DNA: TGTGCCAGCAGTCATGGGGCAGCAGATACGCAGTATTTT. The chain is built from TRBV7-2 and TRBJ2-3, with a tentative D call TRBD1 (5 bases). The V gene lost 6 bases and the J gene lost 4 bases, with 11 bases spanning the gap. The CDR3 consists of 13 residues. Germline lookup yields CDR1 SGHTA and CDR2 FQGNSA. The full variable domain, completed using reference TRBV7-2 and TRBJ2-3, is GAGVSQSPSNKVTEKGKDVELRCDPISGHTALYWYRQSLGQGLEFLIYFQGNSAPDKSGLPSDRFSAERTGGSVSTLTIQRTQQEDSAVYLCASSHGAADTQYFGPGTRLTVL.

CDR3 residues: CASSRLAGGYNEQFF. Here the CDR3 DNA reads TGTGCCAGCAGCCGACTAGCGGGGGGCTACAATGAGCAGTTCTTC. V usage is TRBV7-7 and J usage is TRBJ2-1; 13 nucleotides match TRBD2. The germline CDR1 and CDR2 sequences are SSHAT and FNYEAQ (reference sequence). V was clipped by 5 bases and J by 3 bases; unmatched bases: 1. The CDR3 is 15 residues long.

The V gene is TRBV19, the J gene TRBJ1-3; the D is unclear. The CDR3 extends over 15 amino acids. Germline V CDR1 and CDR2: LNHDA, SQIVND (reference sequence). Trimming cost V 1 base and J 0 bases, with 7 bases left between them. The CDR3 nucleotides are TGTGCCAGTAGTATAGGTCACAGCTCTGGAAACACCATATATTTT. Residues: CASSIGHSSGNTIYF.

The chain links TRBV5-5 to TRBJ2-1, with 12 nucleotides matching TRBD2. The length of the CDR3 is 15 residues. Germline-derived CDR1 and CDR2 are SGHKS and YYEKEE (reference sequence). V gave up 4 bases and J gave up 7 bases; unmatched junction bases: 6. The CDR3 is CASSRTSGNWNEQFF. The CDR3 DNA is TGTGCCAGCAGCCGGACTAGCGGGAATTGGAATGAGCAGTTCTTC.

CDR3 sequence (DNA): TGTGCCAGCAGCGGACGTTCCGGGACTAGCGCTGCCTACGAGCAGTACTTC. It is translated as CASSGRSGTSAAYEQYF. The V and J genes are TRBV11-3 and TRBJ2-7; 10 bases map to TRBD2. The germline gives CDR1 SGHNT, CDR2 YENEEA. Germline trimming cut 5 bases from V and 2 bases from J; bases unmatched to any gene: 12. This CDR3 has 17 residues.

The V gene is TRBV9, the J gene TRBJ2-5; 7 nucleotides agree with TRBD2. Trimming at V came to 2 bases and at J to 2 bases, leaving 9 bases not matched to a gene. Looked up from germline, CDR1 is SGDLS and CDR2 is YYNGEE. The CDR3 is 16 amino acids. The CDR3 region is CASSVLLAAVQETQYF. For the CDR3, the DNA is TGTGCCAGCAGCGTCCTTCTAGCGGCGGTTCAAGAGACCCAGTACTTC.

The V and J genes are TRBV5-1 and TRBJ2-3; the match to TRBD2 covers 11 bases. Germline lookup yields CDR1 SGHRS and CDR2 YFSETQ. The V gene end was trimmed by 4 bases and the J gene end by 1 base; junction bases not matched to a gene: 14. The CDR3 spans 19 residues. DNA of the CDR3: TGCGCCAGCAGCCTATTAGCGGGAGGGGCAATAGGCGGCACAGATACGCAGTATTTT. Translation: CASSLLAGGAIGGTDTQYF.

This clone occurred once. CDR3 nucleotides: TGTGCCAGCCGACAGCCAAACACCTACGAGCAGTACTTC. Translated: CASRQPNTYEQYF. The gene calls are TRBV28 and TRBJ2-7; D may be TRBD1 (5 bases). V was pared by 8 bases and J by 2 bases, with 13 bases between. The CDR3 spans 13 residues. Germline CDR1 reads MDHEN; CDR2 reads SYDVKM.

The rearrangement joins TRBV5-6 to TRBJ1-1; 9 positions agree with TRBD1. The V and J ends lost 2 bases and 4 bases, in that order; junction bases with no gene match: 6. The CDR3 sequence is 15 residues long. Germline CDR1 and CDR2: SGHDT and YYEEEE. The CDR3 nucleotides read TGTGCCAGCAGCTTATCCGGGACAGGGAGCACTGAAGCTTTCTTT. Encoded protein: CASSLSGTGSTEAFF.

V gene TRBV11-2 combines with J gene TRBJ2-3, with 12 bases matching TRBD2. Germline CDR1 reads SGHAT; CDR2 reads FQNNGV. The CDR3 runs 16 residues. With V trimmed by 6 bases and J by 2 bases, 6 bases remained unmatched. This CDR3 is CASSRGLAGITDTQYF. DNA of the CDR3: TGTGCCAGCAGTCGAGGACTAGCGGGGATCACAGATACGCAGTATTTT.

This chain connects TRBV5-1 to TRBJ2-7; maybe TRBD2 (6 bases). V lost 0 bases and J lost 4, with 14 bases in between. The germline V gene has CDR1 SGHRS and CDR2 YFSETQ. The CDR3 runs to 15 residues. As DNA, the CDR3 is TGCGCCAGCAGCTTGGTGGCGGGCGGGACTTACGAGCAGTACTTC. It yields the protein CASSLVAGGTYEQYF.